This passage covers 28 T cell receptor beta chains from one sample sequenced in a study of PD-1 blockade in mismatch repair-deficient tumors. Profiling relied on immunoSEQ multiplex PCR, and the TCRdb table lists in-frame clones only, not all of them. The sample lists approximately 79,000 clones, around 80% occurring once. The specimen comprised peripheral blood, sampled 44 weeks after starting pembrolizumab. These receptors all stem from an adult with mismatch repair-deficient cancer.

The chain recombines TRBV9 with TRBJ1-4; possible D gene TRBD1, 5 bases. Germline V gene data show CDR1 as SGDLS and CDR2 as YYNGEE. The CDR3 extends over 14 amino acids. The ends were cut back, 4 bases at V and 4 bases at J, with 11 bases in the middle. CDR3 in DNA: TGTGCCAGCAGCAAGGGACGTGATAATGAAAAACTGTTTTTT. Translation gives CASSKGRDNEKLFF. The full variable domain, completed using reference TRBV9 and TRBJ1-4, is DSGVTQTPKHLITATGQRVTLRCSPRSGDLSVYWYQQSLDQGLQFLIQYYNGEERAKGNILERFSAQQFPDLHSELNLSSLELGDSALYFCASSKGRDNEKLFFGSGTQLSVL.

The V gene is TRBV7-2, the J gene TRBJ2-3; 13 bases line up with TRBD2. The length of the CDR3 is 16 residues. In germline, CDR1 is SGHTA, CDR2 FQGNSA. V shed 5 bases, J shed 2 bases, and the junction held 4 bases outside the gene matches. The CDR3: CASSRGLAGNTDTQYF. CDR3 nucleotide sequence: TGTGCCAGCAGCAGGGGACTAGCGGGGAACACAGATACGCAGTATTTT.

The rearrangement links TRBV19 to TRBJ2-7; TRBD2 might be the D (6 bases). From germline, CDR1 is LNHDA and CDR2 SQIVND (reference sequence). Trimming left V 1 base short and J 5 bases short, with 15 bases between. CDR3 size: 15 residues. The CDR3 loop reads CASSIGPGEVDEQYF. The CDR3 DNA reads TGTGCCAGTAGTATAGGACCGGGAGAGGTTGACGAGCAGTACTTC.

The J gene is TRBJ1-5, the V gene TRBV6-1; possible D gene TRBD1, 5 bases. V was clipped by 6 bases and J by 5 bases, with 17 bases between them. Per germline, CDR1 MNHNS and CDR2 SASEGT. This CDR3 has 15 residues. The DNA for the CDR3 is TGTGCCAGCAGAGTGGACACACGGATGGATCAGCCCCAGCATTTT. This gives the protein CASRVDTRMDQPQHF.

Regarding this clone: The sample has other DNA sequences that encode this CDR3 too. The chain is built from TRBV5-4 and TRBJ1-2, with 12 bases matching TRBD1. CDR3 length equals 16 residues. The germline V gene has CDR1 SGHNT and CDR2 YYREEE (reference sequence). Trimming cost V 4 bases and J 0 bases; bases outside gene matches: 4. The chain's CDR3 is CASSPGQGATNYGYTF. The CDR3 nucleotides read TGTGCCAGCAGCCCGGGACAGGGGGCGACTAACTATGGCTACACCTTC. Full variable domain (remainder filled in from reference TRBV5-4 and TRBJ1-2): ETGVTQSPTHLIKTRGQQVTLRCSSQSGHNTVSWYQQALGQGPQFIFQYYREEENGRGNFPPRFSGLQFPNYSSELNVNALELDDSALYLCASSPGQGATNYGYTFGSGTRLTVV.

The gene calls are TRBV10-3 and TRBJ1-3, with D tentatively TRBD1 (5 bases). The CDR3 length is 17 residues. V was trimmed by 3 bases and J by 7 bases, leaving 22 bases between them. Germline V gene sequence: CDR1 ENHRY, CDR2 SYGVKD. In DNA, the CDR3 is TGTGCCATCAGTGATTTGGAGGGACGCTCTGGAGGGAACACCATATATTTT. It codes for CAISDLEGRSGGNTIYF.

This sequence joins TRBV9 and TRBJ2-3; possible D gene TRBD2, 5 bases. The CDR3 length is 17 residues. Trimming pared 0 bases from V and 0 bases from J, leaving 14 bases between. Germline V lookup: CDR1 SGDLS, CDR2 YYNGEE. CDR3 DNA: TGTGCCAGCAGCGTAGCCCGGGGAGCGGTGAGCACAGATACGCAGTATTTT. This translates into CASSVARGAVSTDTQYF.

The chain uses TRBV6-5 and TRBJ2-7; unclear D gene. This CDR3 has 14 amino acids. V lost 5 bases and J lost 0, with 11 bases in between. Looked up from germline, CDR1 is MNHEY and CDR2 is SVGAGI. CDR3 protein: CASSETTFSYEQYF. CDR3 nucleotides: TGTGCCAGCAGTGAGACCACCTTCTCCTACGAGCAGTACTTC.

This chain links TRBV2 with TRBJ2-7; no reliable D call. Germline V CDR1 and CDR2: SNHLY, FYNNEI. CDR3 length: 14 residues. V lost 5 bases and J lost 2, with 13 bases in between. The CDR3 DNA reads as TGTGCCAGCAGTCCTCGACTGATAACCTACGAGCAGTACTTC. Translating it yields CASSPRLITYEQYF.

J is TRBJ2-7 and V is TRBV10-1; TRBD2 aligns across 8 bases. CDR3 length equals 13 residues. The germline gives CDR1 WNHNN, CDR2 SYGVQD (reference sequence). V was clipped by 5 bases and J by 6 bases; unmatched bases: 6. CDR3 in amino acids: CASSIAGTGEQYF. The CDR3 region has the DNA TGCGCCAGCAGTATAGCGGGAACTGGCGAGCAGTACTTC.

The rearrangement links TRBV9 to TRBJ2-1; possibly TRBD1 or TRBD2 for D (5 bases each). V shed 3 bases and J shed 7 bases, with 11 bases lying between them. Per the germline V gene, CDR1 is SGDLS and CDR2 is YYNGEE. CDR3 size: 13 residues. CDR3 nucleotides: TGTGCCAGCAGCGGCCGGGACCATAATGAGCAGTTCTTC. Its protein is CASSGRDHNEQFF.

This clone was recorded a few times. The chain carries TRBV6-5 and TRBJ2-7; possible D gene TRBD1, 5 bases. There are 11 residues in the CDR3. CDR1 and CDR2 (germline): MNHEY, SVGAGI. With 6 bases removed from V and 3 bases from J, the gap between germline ends came to 6 bases. The CDR3 loop is CASRGLYEQYF. The CDR3 DNA is TGTGCCAGCAGGGGGCTCTACGAGCAGTACTTC.

The table lists this clone with a count of one. The chain is built from TRBV27 and TRBJ1-4; maybe TRBD1 (6 bases). Trimming took 5 bases from V and 7 from J, leaving 11 bases between them. Germline values: CDR1 MNHEY, CDR2 SMNVEV (reference sequence). The CDR3 sequence is 13 residues long. CDR3 in DNA: TGTGCCAGCAGTGACGACAGGTTTGAAAAACTGTTTTTT. It encodes CASSDDRFEKLFF.

The gene calls are TRBV7-9 and TRBJ1-4, with D perhaps matching TRBD1 (6 bases). Germline lookup yields CDR1 SEHNR and CDR2 FQNEAQ (reference sequence). The V end was cut by 5 bases, the J end by 2 bases, with 9 bases between. The CDR3 runs to 14 residues. This chain's CDR3 is CASSRDTTNEKLFF. Written as DNA, the CDR3 is TGTGCCAGCAGCCGGGACACCACTAATGAAAAACTGTTTTTT.

This chain joins TRBV4-2 and TRBJ2-5; D is ambiguous. The V end was cut by 4 bases, the J end by 1 base, with 16 bases between. This CDR3 is built from 16 residues. Germline lookup yields CDR1 LGHNA and CDR2 YNFKEQ. CDR3 in DNA: TGTGCCAGCAGCCCGGTGTTCGGCGGCGGCCAAGAGACCCAGTACTTC. Protein: CASSPVFGGGQETQYF.

V and J are TRBV10-3 and TRBJ2-3; D not certain. Germline CDR1 is ENHRY and CDR2 is SYGVKD. This CDR3 contains 12 residues. The ends were cut back, 6 bases at V and 2 bases at J, with 6 bases in the middle. CDR3 loop: CAISHNTDTQYF. CDR3 DNA: TGTGCCATCAGCCACAACACAGATACGCAGTATTTT.

The chain is built from TRBV7-3 and TRBJ1-5; D not certain. The V and J ends lost 5 bases and 0 bases respectively, with 11 bases between them. The germline V gene has CDR1 SGHTA and CDR2 FQGTGA. This CDR3 has 15 amino acids. CDR3 protein: CASSRDVYSNQPQHF. The CDR3 DNA follows: TGTGCCAGCAGCCGGGATGTCTATAGCAATCAGCCCCAGCATTTT. Full variable domain (rest looked up from reference TRBV7-3 and TRBJ1-5): GAGVSQTPSNKVTEKGKYVELRCDPISGHTALYWYRQSLGQGPEFLIYFQGTGAADDSGLPNDRFFAVRPEGSVSTLKIQRTERGDSAVYLCASSRDVYSNQPQHFGDGTRLSIL.

The rearrangement links TRBV4-3 to TRBJ2-1, with 9 bases aligning to TRBD2. J gave up 12 bases and V 1 base, and 22 bases lay outside the gene matches. The germline gives CDR1 LGHNA, CDR2 YSLEER. There are 19 residues in the CDR3. The CDR3 nucleotides are TGCGCCAGCAGCCAAGGGCACTCGGAGCGGGAGGTTTCGTCTATAGCGCAGTTCTTC. Amino acid sequence: CASSQGHSEREVSSIAQFF.

This chain links TRBV14 with TRBJ1-5; D uncertain. Germline lookup yields CDR1 SGHDN and CDR2 FVKESK. Trimming stripped 1 base from V and 3 bases from J, with 7 bases between. The CDR3 spans 14 residues. This CDR3 reads CASSQARNNQPQHF. CDR3 DNA: TGTGCCAGCAGCCAAGCGCGGAACAATCAGCCCCAGCATTTT.

J is TRBJ1-4 and V is TRBV19; a weak D match, TRBD1 (5 bases). The CDR3 totals 17 residues. V shed 5 bases and J shed 4 bases, with 20 bases lying between them. Looked up from germline, CDR1 is LNHDA and CDR2 is SQIVND (reference sequence). CDR3 sequence: CASSSRTPGAYNEKLFF. In nucleotides, the CDR3 is TGTGCCAGTAGTTCCCGGACACCCGGCGCCTATAATGAAAAACTGTTTTTT.

The genes are TRBV6-5 and TRBJ1-5; TRBD1 matches 10 bases. Germline V lookup: CDR1 MNHEY, CDR2 SVGAGI. Losses at the gene ends were 2 bases for V and 6 bases for J; bases not matched to a gene: 1. The CDR3 loop spans 14 amino acids. The CDR3 nucleotides read TGTGCCAGCAGTTACGACAGGGGGCGTCAGCCCCAGCATTTT. This translates into CASSYDRGRQPQHF.

The chain couples TRBV5-6 to TRBJ1-2; possibly TRBD1 for D (5 bases). CDR1 and CDR2 from the germline V gene are SGHDT and YYEEEE. V was trimmed by 2 bases and J by 8 bases, leaving 13 bases between them. CDR3 length equals 13 residues. In DNA, the CDR3 is TGTGCCAGCAGCTTCCGTCAGGGAGTAGGCTACACCTTC. Translating it yields CASSFRQGVGYTF.

The chain uses TRBV7-9 and TRBJ1-1; perhaps TRBD1 as D (5 bases). Germline CDR1 and CDR2: SEHNR and FQNEAQ (reference sequence). The CDR3 contains 15 residues. With 7 bases removed from V and 8 bases from J, the gap between germline ends came to 23 bases. The CDR3 reads CASNTDRGLRLEAFF. In nucleotides, the CDR3 is TGTGCCAGCAACACTGACCGGGGCCTACGACTAGAAGCTTTCTTT.

This chain connects TRBV5-4 to TRBJ1-2; tentative D call: TRBD1 (5 bases). CDR3 length equals 14 residues. Trimming removed 1 base at V and 8 bases at J, with 15 bases between. The germline V gene encodes CDR1 SGHNT and CDR2 YYREEE (reference sequence). For the CDR3, the DNA is TGTGCCAGCAGCTTGCAGGGCCCTTACGGAGGCTACACCTTC. It codes for CASSLQGPYGGYTF.

The J gene is TRBJ1-1, the V gene TRBV20-1; a weak D match, TRBD1 (5 bases). This CDR3 has 11 amino acids. The germline V gene has CDR1 DFQATT and CDR2 SNEGSKA (reference sequence). V lost 3 bases to trimming and J lost 8 bases, with 10 bases between them. The CDR3 here is CSASLNREAFF. Written as DNA, the CDR3 is TGCAGTGCTAGCCTGAACAGGGAAGCTTTCTTT.

This chain uses TRBV10-3 with TRBJ2-3; D unclear. V shed 8 bases and J shed 0 bases, with 12 bases lying between them. The CDR3 sequence is 14 residues long. CDR1 is ENHRY and CDR2 is SYGVKD in the germline V gene. CDR3 DNA: TGTGCCATCTCGTCTGGGGTAAGCACAGATACGCAGTATTTT. Protein sequence: CAISSGVSTDTQYF.

The chain is built from TRBV9 and TRBJ2-1; possible D gene TRBD2, 6 bases. Germline V gene lookup returns CDR1 SGDLS and CDR2 YYNGEE. The CDR3 has 15 residues. Between the trimmed V and J ends, which lost 3 bases and 7 bases, there was a span of 17 bases. This CDR3 reads CASSASGGVFNEQFF. CDR3 in DNA: TGTGCCAGCAGCGCTAGTGGCGGGGTATTTAATGAGCAGTTCTTC.

The genes are TRBV11-2 and TRBJ1-1, with D tentatively TRBD1 (6 bases). This CDR3 spans 14 amino acids. Trimming shortened V by 5 bases and J by 6 bases, and 16 bases separated the two germline ends. Germline assignment: CDR1 SGHAT and CDR2 FQNNGV. CDR3 protein: CASSPVQGRAEAFF. DNA of the CDR3: TGTGCCAGCAGCCCAGTACAGGGTCGCGCTGAAGCTTTCTTT.